One and the same sample provided the 32 T cell receptor beta chains below, sequenced in a study of blood T cell repertoires in COVID-19. TCRdb keeps only in-frame clones here, not all; method: immunoSEQ multiplex PCR. Here the sample spans about 270,000 clones, about nine tenths being singletons. The specimen was PBMCs or T cells enriched from blood (not recorded which). The receptors here all came from a man between 18 and 29 years old who had recovered from COVID-19.

The chain uses TRBV7-3 and TRBJ2-2, with TRBD2 as a possible D gene (6 bases). The CDR3 spans 15 residues. V lost 0 bases, J lost 3 bases, and 8 bases lay in between. The V gene's germline CDR1 is SGHTA and CDR2 FQGTGA. CDR3 sequence: CASSLTGSYTGELFF. CDR3 coding DNA: TGTGCCAGCAGCTTAACCGGGAGTTACACCGGGGAGCTGTTTTTT.

The V call is TRBV30, the J call TRBJ2-5, with D possibly matching TRBD2 (7 bases). Trimming removed 2 bases at V and 5 bases at J, with 18 bases between. Germline assignment: CDR1 GTSNPN and CDR2 SVGIG (reference sequence). The CDR3 extends over 15 amino acids. As DNA, the CDR3 is TGTGCCTGGAGTCCTAAGGGGGGGGCTGGGGAGACCCAGTACTTC. Residues: CAWSPKGGAGETQYF.

The chain recombines TRBV18 with TRBJ2-7; 12 bases are a match to TRBD1. Trimming removed 5 bases from V and 0 bases from J; junction bases left unmatched: 5. The CDR3 contains 16 residues. Germline V CDR1 and CDR2: KGHSH, LQKENI. The CDR3 is CASSAAGQGASYEQYF. DNA of the CDR3: TGTGCCAGCTCAGCCGCGGGACAGGGGGCCTCCTACGAGCAGTACTTC.

The J gene is TRBJ2-3, the V gene TRBV19, with 7 bases aligning to TRBD2. Germline-derived CDR1 and CDR2 are LNHDA and SQIVND (reference sequence). V was pared by 3 bases and J by 5 bases, with 5 bases of the junction left unmatched. The CDR3 is 14 amino acids. The CDR3: CASSIRPGGDTQYF. The DNA of the CDR3 is TGTGCCAGTAGTATCAGGCCGGGAGGAGATACGCAGTATTTT.

This clone was observed a single time. V gene TRBV4-1 combines with J gene TRBJ2-7, with D uncertain. CDR3 length: 15 residues. Germline CDR1 is MGHRA and CDR2 is YSYEKL. Trimming shortened V by 0 bases and J by 2 bases, and 11 bases separated the two germline ends. The CDR3 nucleotides read TGCGCCAGCAGCCAAGAGCGTCGCGAGGCCTACGAGCAGTACTTC. As protein: CASSQERREAYEQYF.

The J gene is TRBJ1-1, the V gene TRBV7-6, with D uncertain. V was clipped by 1 base and J by 3 bases, with 12 bases between them. The CDR3 has 15 residues. Per the germline V gene, CDR1 is SGHVS and CDR2 is FNYEAQ. In nucleotides, the CDR3 is TGTGCCAGCAGCTTAGGGGCGGGTGGGGACACTGAAGCTTTCTTT. Amino acid sequence: CASSLGAGGDTEAFF. Full variable domain (outside the CDR3, taken from reference TRBV7-6 and TRBJ1-1): GAGVSQSPRYKVTKRGQDVALRCDPISGHVSLYWYRQALGQGPEFLTYFNYEAQQDKSGLPNDRFSAERPEGSISTLTIQRTEQRDSAMYRCASSLGAGGDTEAFFGQGTRLTVV.

V usage is TRBV6-5 and J usage is TRBJ2-1, with TRBD1 as a possible D gene (6 bases). CDR3 size: 14 residues. CDR1 and CDR2 from the germline V gene are MNHEY and SVGAGI. Between the trimmed V and J ends, which lost 5 bases and 3 bases, there was a span of 11 bases. The CDR3 DNA sequence: TGTGCCAGCAGTCCAGGGGACCGCTACAATGAGCAGTTCTTC. Translated: CASSPGDRYNEQFF.

This clone is a singleton in its sample. The V call is TRBV12-5, the J call TRBJ1-1; 10 nucleotides line up with TRBD1. V was pared by 5 bases and J by 10 bases, with 13 bases of the junction left unmatched. The CDR3 runs 15 residues. Germline assignment: CDR1 LGHNT and CDR2 FRNRAP. Here the CDR3 reads CASGPWTGGFLRAFF. In nucleotides, the CDR3 is TGTGCTAGTGGTCCCTGGACAGGGGGTTTTTTGAGAGCTTTCTTT.

This clone was observed a single time. The chain joins TRBV7-2 to TRBJ2-7; D not certain. This CDR3 comprises 14 residues. The V gene lost 2 bases and the J gene lost 7 bases, with 15 bases spanning the gap. CDR1 is SGHTA, CDR2 FQGNSA, per germline. CDR3 loop: CASSLYEGPGEQYF. As DNA, the CDR3 is TGTGCCAGCAGCTTATATGAAGGCCCAGGTGAGCAGTACTTC.

This chain joins TRBV4-1 and TRBJ1-5, with TRBD1 matching 8 bases. The V and J ends lost 0 bases and 2 bases, in that order; junction bases with no gene match: 6. Per germline, CDR1 MGHRA and CDR2 YSYEKL. The CDR3 runs 17 residues. CDR3 DNA: TGCGCCAGCAGCCAAGAAGGGACAGGTCGAGGCAATCAGCCCCAGCATTTT. Translating it yields CASSQEGTGRGNQPQHF.

The table lists this clone with a count of one. V gene TRBV5-6 combines with J gene TRBJ1-1; no firm D call. Looked up from germline, CDR1 is SGHDT and CDR2 is YYEEEE. This CDR3 is 16 amino acids long. Trimming shortened V by 1 base and J by 1 base, and 14 bases separated the two germline ends. The chain's CDR3 is CASSLPQEGANTEAFF. The CDR3 bases are TGTGCCAGCAGCTTGCCCCAGGAAGGCGCGAACACTGAAGCTTTCTTT.

This chain joins TRBV19 and TRBJ1-1; the D gene is possibly TRBD1 (6 bases). CDR1 is LNHDA and CDR2 is SQIVND in the germline V gene (reference sequence). V dropped 8 bases and J dropped 0 bases, with 10 bases sitting between them. This CDR3 has 13 residues. CDR3 sequence (DNA): TGTGCCAGTCAAACAGGGATGAACACTGAAGCTTTCTTT. This codes for CASQTGMNTEAFF.

The rearrangement links TRBV11-1 to TRBJ2-1; 9 bases agree with TRBD1. The CDR3 totals 14 residues. Per germline, CDR1 SGHAT and CDR2 FQDESV (reference sequence). Trimming cost V 3 bases and J 9 bases; bases outside gene matches: 6. The CDR3 coding sequence is TGTGCCAGCAGCTTGGGACAGGGCGGGGGTGAGCAGTTCTTC. Translated: CASSLGQGGGEQFF.

The rearrangement uses TRBV27 and TRBJ1-1; TRBD1 matches at 8 bases. Germline CDR1 reads MNHEY; CDR2 reads SMNVEV (reference sequence). CDR3 length: 15 amino acids. The V and J ends lost 9 bases and 1 base, in that order; junction bases with no gene match: 10. The CDR3: CASGERQGKNTEAFF. The CDR3 DNA sequence: TGTGCCAGTGGGGAGAGACAGGGGAAGAACACTGAAGCTTTCTTT.

This chain links TRBV28 with TRBJ2-7, with a possible D match to TRBD2 (5 bases). The CDR3 has 13 amino acids. The germline V gene has CDR1 MDHEN and CDR2 SYDVKM. V was trimmed by 6 bases and J by 3 bases, leaving 12 bases between them. CDR3 coding DNA: TGTGCCAGCAGCTCGGGGTTGTACTACGAGCAGTACTTC. Amino acids: CASSSGLYYEQYF.

This chain links TRBV4-1 with TRBJ1-1, with a tentative D call TRBD1 (5 bases). Germline CDR1 MGHRA, CDR2 YSYEKL. V lost 0 bases and J lost 4, with 6 bases in between. This CDR3 is 13 amino acids long. CDR3 loop: CASSQEQGTEAFF. The CDR3 DNA follows: TGCGCCAGCAGCCAAGAGCAGGGCACTGAAGCTTTCTTT.

The J gene is TRBJ1-5, the V gene TRBV7-9, with a weak D call TRBD1 (6 bases). This CDR3 is built from 16 residues. Germline V gives CDR1 SEHNR, CDR2 FQNEAQ (reference sequence). V was cut by 4 bases and J by 2 bases, with 15 bases left in between. The CDR3 region has the DNA TGTGCCAGCAGCTCCTTAGGGGGGGCTGGCAATCAGCCCCAGCATTTT. Encoded protein: CASSSLGGAGNQPQHF.

The V and J genes are TRBV19 and TRBJ1-4, with TRBD1 identical over 9 bases. Germline assignment: CDR1 LNHDA and CDR2 SQIVND (reference sequence). The V and J ends lost 5 bases and 4 bases, in that order; junction bases with no gene match: 5. The CDR3 loop spans 15 amino acids. CDR3 region: CASSPGQGLNEKLFF. The CDR3 DNA reads as TGTGCCAGTAGTCCCGGACAGGGGCTTAATGAAAAACTGTTTTTT. The entire variable domain, with the rest obtained from reference TRBV19 and TRBJ1-4, is as follows: DGGITQSPKYLFRKEGQNVTLSCEQNLNHDAMYWYRQDPGQGLRLIYYSQIVNDFQKGDIAEGYSVSREKKESFPLTVTSAQKNPTAFYLCASSPGQGLNEKLFFGSGTQLSVL.

The chain employs TRBV27 and TRBJ1-5; 10 bases align to TRBD1. V shed 6 bases and J 5 bases; nucleotides not matched to a gene: 7. The CDR3 consists of 15 residues. Germline V lookup: CDR1 MNHEY, CDR2 SMNVEV (reference sequence). The CDR3 sequence: CASSLGTGADQPQHF. The CDR3 DNA is TGTGCCAGCAGCCTTGGGACAGGGGCTGATCAGCCCCAGCATTTT.

The V gene is TRBV4-1, the J gene TRBJ1-5; 9 bases align to TRBD1. The V and J ends lost 1 base and 5 bases, in that order; junction bases with no gene match: 3. The CDR3 extends over 15 amino acids. CDR1 is MGHRA, CDR2 YSYEKL, per germline. CDR3: CASSQGQGGYQPQHF. CDR3 in DNA: TGCGCCAGCAGCCAAGGACAGGGGGGTTATCAGCCCCAGCATTTT.

This clone was observed a few times. The CDR3 here is CASSEALTGPQHF. The CDR3 region has the DNA TGTGCCAGCAGTGAAGCTTTGACAGGGCCCCAGCATTTT. The gene calls are TRBV6-1 and TRBJ1-5; possible D gene TRBD1, 6 bases. CDR1 and CDR2 (germline): MNHNS, SASEGT. CDR3 length equals 13 residues. The V and J ends lost 0 bases and 9 bases respectively, with 9 bases between them.

Turning to this clone: The sample has other DNA sequences that encode this CDR3 too. This chain uses TRBV7-9 with TRBJ2-5, with 7 positions matching TRBD1. Germline CDR1 reads SEHNR; CDR2 reads FQNEAQ (reference sequence). The CDR3 sequence is 13 residues long. With V trimmed by 5 bases and J by 1 base, 1 base remained unmatched. CDR3 sequence reads: CASSRDSQETQYF. The DNA of the CDR3 is TGTGCCAGCAGCCGGGACAGCCAAGAGACCCAGTACTTC.

This rearrangement joins TRBV30 to TRBJ1-4, with TRBD1 identical over 9 bases. The CDR3 is 15 residues long. With 3 bases clipped from V and 7 bases from J, the junction kept 9 bases outside the gene matches. Germline V gives CDR1 GTSNPN, CDR2 SVGIG (reference sequence). CDR3 bases: TGTGCCTGGAGCCAGTTAGGGACAGGGCGTGAAAAACTGTTTTTT. This codes for CAWSQLGTGREKLFF.

The chain couples TRBV19 to TRBJ1-1; TRBD1 matches 7 bases. Germline V gives CDR1 LNHDA, CDR2 SQIVND (reference sequence). Unmatched junction bases numbered 5, after V lost 5 bases and J lost 5 bases. The CDR3 runs 13 residues. CDR3 loop: CASSPTGQTEAFF. DNA of the CDR3: TGTGCCAGTAGTCCCACGGGACAGACTGAAGCTTTCTTT.

The table lists this clone with a count of one. The rearrangement joins TRBV10-3 to TRBJ2-7; 9 bases map to TRBD1. This CDR3 spans 13 amino acids. In germline, CDR1 is ENHRY, CDR2 SYGVKD. The V and J ends lost 8 bases and 6 bases, in that order; junction bases with no gene match: 8. For the CDR3, the DNA is TGTGCCATCTGGGACAGGGATTCTGGCGAGCAGTACTTC. Its translation: CAIWDRDSGEQYF.

The chain carries TRBV28 and TRBJ1-2; 8 bases match TRBD1. CDR1 and CDR2 from the germline V gene are MDHEN and SYDVKM. Germline trimming cut 6 bases from V and 2 bases from J; bases unmatched to any gene: 2. This CDR3 spans 13 amino acids. CDR3 sequence (DNA): TGTGCCAGCAGCAGACAGGGGAACTATGGCTACACCTTC. This gives the protein CASSRQGNYGYTF.

This clone was detected once. The rearrangement links TRBV5-8 to TRBJ1-5; 8 bases map to TRBD1. CDR1 and CDR2 (germline): SGHTS, YDEGEE. The CDR3 consists of 15 residues. Unmatched junction bases numbered 7, after V lost 2 bases and J lost 6 bases. The CDR3 protein is CASSFRQGTTQPQHF. Here the CDR3 DNA reads TGTGCCAGCAGCTTCAGACAGGGGACCACTCAGCCCCAGCATTTT.

The rearrangement links TRBV6-5 to TRBJ2-5; the match to TRBD2 covers 7 bases. The CDR3 covers 12 residues. Germline trimming cut 5 bases from V and 5 bases from J; bases unmatched to any gene: 2. The germline V gene encodes CDR1 MNHEY and CDR2 SVGAGI. Written as DNA, the CDR3 is TGTGCCAGCAGTCGTAGCGGGGAGACCCAGTACTTC. Its protein product is CASSRSGETQYF.

The chain recombines TRBV9 with TRBJ2-3; D is undetermined. Trimming took off 1 base at V and 0 bases at J, with 12 bases between the two ends. CDR1 and CDR2 from the germline V gene are SGDLS and YYNGEE. This CDR3 has 16 amino acids. The CDR3 sequence: CASSVMLAGSTDTQYF. For the CDR3, the DNA is TGTGCCAGCAGCGTAATGCTCGCCGGGAGCACAGATACGCAGTATTTT.

This clone was detected a few times. This rearrangement joins TRBV19 to TRBJ1-5; 9 bases fit TRBD1. Germline CDR1 LNHDA, CDR2 SQIVND (reference sequence). After removal of 5 bases from V and 3 bases from J, the junction contained 5 bases not matched to a gene. The CDR3 has 15 amino acids. DNA of the CDR3: TGTGCCAGTAGTCAGACAGGGGGTTTCAATCAGCCCCAGCATTTT. Protein sequence: CASSQTGGFNQPQHF.

The V and J genes are TRBV27 and TRBJ2-1; D is unclear. Germline V lookup: CDR1 MNHEY, CDR2 SMNVEV (reference sequence). CDR3 length equals 14 residues. Trimming cost V 8 bases and J 8 bases, with 19 bases left between them. CDR3 amino acids: CASWPSRLMDEQFF. The CDR3 DNA follows: TGTGCCAGCTGGCCCTCCAGGCTCATGGATGAGCAGTTCTTC.

This chain links TRBV6-1 with TRBJ1-2, with D hard to call. This CDR3 has 14 amino acids. Germline CDR1 and CDR2: MNHNS and SASEGT. The V end was cut by 1 base, the J end by 5 bases, with 11 bases between. DNA of the CDR3: TGTGCCAGCAGTGAAGTGGGAGGTCCTTATGGCTACACCTTC. It codes for CASSEVGGPYGYTF.